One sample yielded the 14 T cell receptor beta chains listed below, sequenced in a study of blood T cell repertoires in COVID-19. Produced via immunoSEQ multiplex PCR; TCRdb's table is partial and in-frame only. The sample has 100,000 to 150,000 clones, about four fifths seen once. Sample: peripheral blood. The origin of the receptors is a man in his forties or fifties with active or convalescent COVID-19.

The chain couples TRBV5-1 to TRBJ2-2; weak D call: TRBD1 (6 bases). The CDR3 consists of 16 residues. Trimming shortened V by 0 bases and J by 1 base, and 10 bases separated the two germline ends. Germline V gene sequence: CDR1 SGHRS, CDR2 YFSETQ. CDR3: CASSLGRQVNTGELFF. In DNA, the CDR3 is TGCGCCAGCAGCTTGGGACGACAGGTGAACACCGGGGAGCTGTTTTTT.

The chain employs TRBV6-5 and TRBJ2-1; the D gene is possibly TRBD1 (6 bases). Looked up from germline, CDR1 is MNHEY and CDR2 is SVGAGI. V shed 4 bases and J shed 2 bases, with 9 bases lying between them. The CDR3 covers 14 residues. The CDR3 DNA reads TGTGCCAGCAGTTCAGGGGTTACCTACAATGAGCAGTTCTTC. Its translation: CASSSGVTYNEQFF.

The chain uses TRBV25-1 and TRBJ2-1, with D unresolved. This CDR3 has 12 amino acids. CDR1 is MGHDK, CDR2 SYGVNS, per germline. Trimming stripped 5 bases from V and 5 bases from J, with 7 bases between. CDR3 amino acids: CASSPSNNEQFF. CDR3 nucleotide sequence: TGTGCCAGCAGTCCATCAAACAATGAGCAGTTCTTC.

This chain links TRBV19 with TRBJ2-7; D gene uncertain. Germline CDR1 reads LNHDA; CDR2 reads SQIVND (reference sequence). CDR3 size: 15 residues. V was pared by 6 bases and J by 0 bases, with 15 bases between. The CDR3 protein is CASRGLETDSYEQYF. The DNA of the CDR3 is TGTGCCAGTAGGGGTCTGGAGACGGACTCCTACGAGCAGTACTTC.

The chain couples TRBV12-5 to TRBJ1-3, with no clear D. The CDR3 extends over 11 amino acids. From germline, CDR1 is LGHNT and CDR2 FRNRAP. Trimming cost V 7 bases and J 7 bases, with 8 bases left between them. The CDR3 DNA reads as TGTGCTAGTGCCCCCGGTAACACCATATATTTT. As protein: CASAPGNTIYF.

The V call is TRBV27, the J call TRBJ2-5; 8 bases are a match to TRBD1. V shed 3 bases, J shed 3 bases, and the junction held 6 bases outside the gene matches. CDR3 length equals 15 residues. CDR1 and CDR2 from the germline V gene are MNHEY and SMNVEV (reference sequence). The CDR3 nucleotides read TGTGCCAGCAGTTTTTATGGACAGGGCAAAGAGACCCAGTACTTC. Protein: CASSFYGQGKETQYF.

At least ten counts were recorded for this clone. CDR3 residues: CASSRDRGGYGYTF. CDR3 sequence (DNA): TGTGCCAGCAGCCGGGACAGGGGGGGCTATGGCTACACCTTC. The chain combines TRBV9 with TRBJ1-2; TRBD1 matches 11 bases. Germline V gene sequence: CDR1 SGDLS, CDR2 YYNGEE. This CDR3 spans 14 amino acids. With 4 bases clipped from V and 4 bases from J, the junction kept 3 bases outside the gene matches.

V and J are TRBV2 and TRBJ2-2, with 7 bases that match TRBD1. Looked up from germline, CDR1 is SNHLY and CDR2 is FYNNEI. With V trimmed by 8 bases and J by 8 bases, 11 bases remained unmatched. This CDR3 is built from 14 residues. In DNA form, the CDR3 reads TGTGCCAGCCTTCCCGGACAGGTGGTGGGGGAGCTGTTTTTT. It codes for CASLPGQVVGELFF.

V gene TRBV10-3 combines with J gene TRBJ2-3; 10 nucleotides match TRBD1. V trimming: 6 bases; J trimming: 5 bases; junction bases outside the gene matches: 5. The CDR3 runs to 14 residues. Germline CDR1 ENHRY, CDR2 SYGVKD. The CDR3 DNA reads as TGTGCCATCAGGACCGGGACAGGGGTAGATACGCAGTATTTT. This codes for CAIRTGTGVDTQYF.

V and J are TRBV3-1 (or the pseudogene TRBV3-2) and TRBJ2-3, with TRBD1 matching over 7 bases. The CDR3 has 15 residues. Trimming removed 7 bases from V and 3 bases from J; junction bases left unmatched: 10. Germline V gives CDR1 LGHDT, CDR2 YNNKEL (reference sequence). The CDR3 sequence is CASTPTGRRTDTQYF. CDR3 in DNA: TGTGCCAGCACCCCGACAGGGCGGAGGACAGATACGCAGTATTTT.

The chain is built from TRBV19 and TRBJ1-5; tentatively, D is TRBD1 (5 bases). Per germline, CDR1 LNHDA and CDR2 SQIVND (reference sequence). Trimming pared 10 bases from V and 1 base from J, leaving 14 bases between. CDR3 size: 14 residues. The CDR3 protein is CATKGMASNQPQHF. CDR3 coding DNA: TGTGCCACCAAGGGGATGGCCAGCAATCAGCCCCAGCATTTT.

Here the CDR3 DNA reads TGTGCCAGCAGCACGGCGGGCCCGACTGGCCAAGAGACCCAGTACTTC. Its translation: CASSTAGPTGQETQYF. This chain uses TRBV7-9 with TRBJ2-5; maybe TRBD2 (5 bases). This CDR3 region has 16 residues. Germline CDR1 and CDR2: SEHNR and FQNEAQ (reference sequence). V was pared by 5 bases and J by 1 base, with 17 bases between. Looking up the rest from reference TRBV7-9 and TRBJ2-5 gives the full variable domain: DTGVSQNPRHKITKRGQNVTFRCDPISEHNRLYWYRQTLGQGPEFLTYFQNEAQLEKSRLLSDRFSAERPKGSFSTLEIQRTEQGDSAMYLCASSTAGPTGQETQYFGPGTRLLVL.

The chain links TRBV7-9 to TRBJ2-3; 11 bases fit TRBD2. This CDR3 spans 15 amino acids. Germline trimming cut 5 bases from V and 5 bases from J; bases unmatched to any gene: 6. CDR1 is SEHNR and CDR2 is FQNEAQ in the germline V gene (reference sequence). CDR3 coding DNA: TGTGCCAGCAGCACCGGGACTAGCGGTGGAGATACGCAGTATTTT. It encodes CASSTGTSGGDTQYF. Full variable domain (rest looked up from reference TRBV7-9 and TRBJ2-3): DTGVSQNPRHKITKRGQNVTFRCDPISEHNRLYWYRQTLGQGPEFLTYFQNEAQLEKSRLLSDRFSAERPKGSFSTLEIQRTEQGDSAMYLCASSTGTSGGDTQYFGPGTRLTVL.

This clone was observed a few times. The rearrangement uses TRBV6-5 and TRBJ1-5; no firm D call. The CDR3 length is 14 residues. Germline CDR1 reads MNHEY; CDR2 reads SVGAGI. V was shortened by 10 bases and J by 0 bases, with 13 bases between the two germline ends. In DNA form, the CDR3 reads TGTGCCACCCAAAAGAGCATTAGCAATCAGCCCCAGCATTTT. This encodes CATQKSISNQPQHF.